A single sample is the source of the 32 T cell receptor beta chains below, sequenced in a study of early T cells in non-severe SARS-CoV-2 infection. TCRdb independently ran MiXCR on the 5' RACE reads; one entry per CDR3 protein. Of approximately 69,000 distinct CDR3 sequences detected, approximately 10% appear once; the ten largest clones hold around 6.7%. Sequencing was performed on whole blood. The source of these receptors is an adult who was a healthcare worker with PCR-confirmed SARS-CoV-2 infection or an uninfected control (not recorded which).

The table lists this clonotype with a few counts. This chain uses TRBV3-1 with TRBJ1-6, with a possible D match to TRBD1 (6 bases). CDR3 length equals 15 residues. The germline V and J ends were trimmed by 7 bases and 6 bases, with 16 bases remaining between them. Germline CDR1 LGHDT, CDR2 YNNKEL (reference sequence). The CDR3 DNA is TGTGCCAGCACAATAAGAGACAGGTTTAATTCACCCCTCCACTTT. Its translation: CASTIRDRFNSPLHF.

In this sample, this clonotype turned up a few times. The chain combines TRBV7-6 with TRBJ1-2; 9 positions match TRBD1. Germline V gives CDR1 SGHVS, CDR2 FNYEAQ. The V segment lost 6 bases and the J segment 6 bases; nucleotides outside the gene matches: 17. CDR3 length equals 17 residues. The CDR3 DNA is TGTGCCAGCAGTTTAACTCCGGGACAGGGACGTCTTGATGGCTACACCTTC. Protein: CASSLTPGQGRLDGYTF.

Many counts were recorded for this clonotype. The chain uses TRBV7-6 and TRBJ2-7, with D perhaps given as TRBD1 or TRBD2 (5 bases each). This CDR3 has 13 amino acids. In germline, CDR1 is SGHVS, CDR2 FNYEAQ. The V end was cut by 8 bases, the J end by 2 bases, with 13 bases between. This CDR3 reads CASSRDGPYEQYF. CDR3 DNA sequence: TGTGCCAGCTCCCGGGACGGGCCCTACGAGCAGTACTTC.

This chain uses TRBV20-1 with TRBJ1-6, with 9 bases fitting TRBD1. The CDR3 has 15 amino acids. CDR1 DFQATT and CDR2 SNEGSKA come from the germline V gene (reference sequence). V trimming: 1 base; J trimming: 8 bases; junction bases outside the gene matches: 6. The CDR3 protein is CSARGSGQGDSPLHF. DNA for the CDR3: TGCAGTGCTAGAGGCTCGGGACAGGGAGATTCACCCCTCCACTTT.

The rearrangement uses TRBV6-6 and TRBJ2-5; TRBD2 agrees at 9 bases. The germline CDR1 and CDR2 sequences are MNHNY and SVGAGI (reference sequence). The CDR3 is 15 residues long. After removal of 0 bases from V and 4 bases from J, the junction contained 3 bases not matched to a gene. CDR3 protein: CASSYSGLARETQYF. In nucleotides, the CDR3 is TGTGCCAGCAGTTACTCTGGACTAGCGAGAGAGACCCAGTACTTC.

The chain joins TRBV11-1 to TRBJ2-1; D is unclear. Germline CDR1 and CDR2: SGHAT and FQDESV (reference sequence). This CDR3 is 11 amino acids long. V was pared by 0 bases and J by 8 bases, with 2 bases between. The chain's CDR3 is CASSLAYEQFF. The CDR3 DNA sequence: TGTGCCAGCAGCTTAGCCTATGAGCAGTTCTTC. Complete variable domain (other parts from reference TRBV11-1 and TRBJ2-1): EAEVAQSPRYKITEKSQAVAFWCDPISGHATLYWYRQILGQGPELLVQFQDESVVDDSQLPKDRFSAERLKGVDSTLKIQPAELGDSAMYLCASSLAYEQFFGPGTRLTVL.

This chain joins TRBV6-5 and TRBJ2-7, with unresolved D. The V gene lost 7 bases and the J gene lost 2 bases, with 6 bases spanning the gap. This CDR3 has 11 residues. Germline V gene lookup returns CDR1 MNHEY and CDR2 SVGAGI. DNA for the CDR3: TGTGCCAGCACCGATACCTACGAGCAGTACTTC. It is translated as CASTDTYEQYF.

This clonotype was counted many times. The chain uses TRBV7-8 and TRBJ1-4, with D perhaps TRBD1 (6 bases). CDR3 length equals 13 residues. V dropped 5 bases and J dropped 2 bases, with 6 bases sitting between them. The germline CDR1 and CDR2 sequences are SGHVS and FQNEAQ. CDR3 coding DNA: TGTGCCAGCAGCACAGGGACTAATGAAAAACTGTTTTTT. It encodes CASSTGTNEKLFF.

The table lists this clonotype with a few counts. The CDR3 reads CASSLETMNTEAFF. The CDR3 DNA reads as TGTGCCAGCAGCTTAGAAACCATGAACACTGAAGCTTTCTTT. The rearrangement links TRBV11-2 to TRBJ1-1; D is ambiguous. The CDR3 length is 14 residues. Germline V gene data show CDR1 as SGHAT and CDR2 as FQNNGV. V was cut by 0 bases and J by 0 bases, with 5 bases left in between. Full variable domain (missing parts from reference TRBV11-2 and TRBJ1-1): EAGVAQSPRYKIIEKRQSVAFWCNPISGHATLYWYQQILGQGPKLLIQFQNNGVVDDSQLPKDRFSAERLKGVDSTLKIQPAKLEDSAVYLCASSLETMNTEAFFGQGTRLTVV.

This clonotype was seen many times. The chain uses TRBV6-6 and TRBJ1-5; 10 positions agree with TRBD1. This CDR3 has 17 amino acids. V dropped 5 bases and J dropped 2; count of bases not matched to a gene: 9. Looked up from germline, CDR1 is MNHNY and CDR2 is SVGAGI (reference sequence). For the CDR3, the DNA is TGTGCCAGCAGTCGGGACAGGGGTTGGGGTGGCAATCAGCCCCAGCATTTT. Its protein product is CASSRDRGWGGNQPQHF.

The V gene is TRBV12-3 or TRBV12-4, the J gene TRBJ2-7; 8 bases align to TRBD2. This CDR3 spans 13 amino acids. V lost 5 bases and J lost 3; bases outside the gene matches: 3. The CDR3 loop reads CASSPGTSYEQYF. The CDR3 region has the DNA TGTGCCAGCAGTCCCGGGACTAGCTACGAGCAGTACTTC.

This chain joins TRBV10-3 and TRBJ2-1; a possible D gene is TRBD2 (7 bases). Trimming cost V 8 bases and J 4 bases, with 15 bases left between them. There are 14 residues in the CDR3. Germline V lookup: CDR1 ENHRY, CDR2 SYGVKD. CDR3 DNA sequence: TGTGCCATCGGGGGGGACATCTCATACAATGAGCAGTTCTTC. Translation gives CAIGGDISYNEQFF.

A remark on this clonotype: The junction shows a germline mismatch at one end, possibly a read error. The chain recombines TRBV12-3 or TRBV12-4 with TRBJ2-5, with TRBD2 identical over 9 bases. The CDR3 runs to 14 residues. The CDR3 sequence: CASSLAGSQETQYF. CDR3 DNA: TGTGCCAGCAGTCTAGCGGGGAGCCAAGAGACCCAGTACTTC.

The chain has TRBV18 and TRBJ2-1; 8 positions match TRBD1. V dropped 2 bases and J dropped 6; count of bases not matched to a gene: 3. The CDR3 has 14 amino acids. Germline CDR1 is KGHSH and CDR2 is LQKENI. The CDR3 DNA reads as TGTGCCAGCTCACCATCTACAGGGGGCAATGAGCAGTTCTTC. Translated, it gives CASSPSTGGNEQFF.

This clonotype was recorded at least ten times. V and J are TRBV6-6 and TRBJ2-3, with TRBD2 matching 7 bases. Germline V gene lookup returns CDR1 MNHNY and CDR2 SVGAGI (reference sequence). This CDR3 is 12 amino acids long. Trimming at V came to 8 bases and at J to 5 bases, leaving 4 bases not matched to a gene. CDR3 sequence reads: CASGGGGDTQYF. The CDR3 DNA is TGTGCCAGCGGTGGGGGGGGAGATACGCAGTATTTT.

There are a few counts of this clonotype. The V and J genes are TRBV6-1 and TRBJ1-5; D may be TRBD1 (5 bases). V lost 2 bases and J lost 3, with 14 bases in between. Germline lookup yields CDR1 MNHNS and CDR2 SASEGT. There are 16 residues in the CDR3. CDR3 residues: CASSERQRELNQPQHF. DNA for the CDR3: TGTGCCAGCAGTGAACGACAGCGGGAACTCAATCAGCCCCAGCATTTT.

About this clonotype itself: A much larger clone is a single base away; this may be a read error. The V and J genes are TRBV20-1 and TRBJ2-2; D not resolved. Germline V lookup: CDR1 DFQATT, CDR2 SNEGSKA (reference sequence). CDR3 length equals 14 residues. V was shortened by 5 bases and J by 2 bases, with 12 bases between the two germline ends. CDR3 coding DNA: TGCAGTGCTTCAAGACACTTTAACACCGGGGAGCTGTTTTTT. Protein: CSASRHFNTGELFF.

This chain connects TRBV5-1 to TRBJ2-1, with D possibly matching TRBD1 (6 bases). This CDR3 contains 16 residues. Germline values: CDR1 SGHRS, CDR2 YFSETQ. V was shortened by 0 bases and J by 0 bases, with 10 bases between the two germline ends. CDR3 DNA sequence: TGCGCCAGCAGCTTGGTTACAGGGAGCTCCTACAATGAGCAGTTCTTC. This encodes CASSLVTGSSYNEQFF.

This clonotype was seen many times. The chain carries TRBV5-1 and TRBJ2-3, with D possibly matching TRBD2 (5 bases). Trimming took off 7 bases at V and 0 bases at J, with 9 bases between the two ends. CDR3 size: 13 residues. Germline lookup yields CDR1 SGHRS and CDR2 YFSETQ. The CDR3 DNA reads as TGCGCCAGCTCCACGGGGAGCACAGATACGCAGTATTTT. Translating gives CASSTGSTDTQYF.

This clonotype was seen ten or more times. V is TRBV3-1 and J is TRBJ1-2; a weak D match, TRBD1 (5 bases). CDR1 is LGHDT and CDR2 is YNNKEL in the germline V gene (reference sequence). The CDR3 sequence is 15 residues long. V lost 2 bases, J lost 4 bases, and 14 bases lay in between. The CDR3 protein is CASSQMVGTGYGYTF. CDR3 bases: TGTGCCAGCAGCCAAATGGTGGGGACCGGCTATGGCTACACCTTC.

This clonotype was seen repeatedly, ten times or more. The gene calls are TRBV10-3 and TRBJ2-5, with D hard to call. Per the germline V gene, CDR1 is ENHRY and CDR2 is SYGVKD. Trimming shortened V by 0 bases and J by 5 bases, and 7 bases separated the two germline ends. This CDR3 is 13 amino acids long. CDR3 nucleotides: TGTGCCATCAGTGAGTCCCCTGCTGAGACCCAGTACTTC. It translates to CAISESPAETQYF.

This clonotype was detected ten times or more. The chain uses TRBV30 and TRBJ2-7; 9 bases line up with TRBD2. V lost 0 bases and J lost 5; bases outside the gene matches: 11. CDR1 is GTSNPN, CDR2 SVGIG, per germline (reference sequence). The CDR3 spans 16 residues. CDR3 DNA sequence: TGTGCCTGGAGTGTACTAGGGCTAGCGGGATCCAACGAGCAGTACTTC. This codes for CAWSVLGLAGSNEQYF.

The CDR3 DNA reads as TGCGCCAGCAGCCGGGACAAAAACACCGGGGAGCTGTTTTTT. It yields the protein CASSRDKNTGELFF. The V and J genes are TRBV5-1 and TRBJ2-2; maybe TRBD1 (6 bases). This CDR3 comprises 14 residues. Per the germline V gene, CDR1 is SGHRS and CDR2 is YFSETQ. V shed 4 bases and J shed 2 bases, with 9 bases lying between them. Combining the CDR3 with reference TRBV5-1 and TRBJ2-2 gives the whole variable domain KAGVTQTPRYLIKTRGQQVTLSCSPISGHRSVSWYQQTPGQGLQFLFEYFSETQRNKGNFPGRFSGRQFSNSRSEMNVSTLELGDSALYLCASSRDKNTGELFFGEGSRLTVL.

This clonotype was counted between two and nine times. The chain is built from TRBV12-5 and TRBJ2-3; 13 bases are shared with TRBD2. The CDR3 extends over 16 amino acids. CDR1 is LGHNT and CDR2 is FRNRAP in the germline V gene. The ends lost 4 bases at V and 0 bases at J; junction bases unmatched: 1. DNA for the CDR3: TGTGCTAGTGGTTCGGGACTAGCGGGGAGCACAGATACGCAGTATTTT. Translating gives CASGSGLAGSTDTQYF.

Worth noting for this clonotype: One end of the junction is discordant with germline, which a read error may explain. The V and J genes are TRBV30 and TRBJ2-2; D is undetermined. Germline CDR1 reads GTSNPN; CDR2 reads SVGIG (reference sequence). The CDR3 is made up of 13 amino acids. The DNA for the CDR3 is TGTGTCTGGAGTGTACGTAACACCGGGGAGCTGTTTTTT. Translation: CVWSVRNTGELFF. The whole variable domain, remainder taken from reference TRBV30 and TRBJ2-2, is SQTIHQWPATLVQPVGSPLSLECTVEGTSNPNLYWYRQAAGRGLQLLFYSVGIGQISSEVPQNLSASRPQDRQFILSSKKLLLSDSGFYLCVWSVRNTGELFFGEGSRLTVL.

This clonotype was counted between two and nine times. The chain recombines TRBV7-2 with TRBJ2-7; the D gene could be TRBD1 or TRBD2 (5 bases each). V was clipped by 5 bases and J by 4 bases, with 15 bases between them. CDR1 SGHTA and CDR2 FQGNSA come from the germline V gene. There are 14 residues in the CDR3. CDR3: CASSTYPGRYEQYF. In DNA form, the CDR3 reads TGTGCCAGCAGCACGTACCCAGGGAGATACGAGCAGTACTTC.

This clonotype was seen a few times. This chain joins TRBV5-1 and TRBJ1-1; D is perhaps TRBD1 (5 bases). Trimming left V 2 bases short and J 1 base short, with 15 bases between. Germline V gene lookup returns CDR1 SGHRS and CDR2 YFSETQ. This CDR3 comprises 16 residues. CDR3 sequence (DNA): TGCGCCAGCAGCTTAATACCCGGGACCGAGAACACTGAAGCTTTCTTT. It encodes CASSLIPGTENTEAFF.

This clonotype was picked up many times. The chain carries TRBV4-2 and TRBJ2-7; possibly TRBD1 or TRBD2 for D (5 bases each). Germline CDR1 is LGHNA and CDR2 is YNFKEQ. V was shortened by 1 base and J by 2 bases, with 15 bases between the two germline ends. This CDR3 is built from 16 residues. The CDR3 spells CASSQVHGAMAYEQYF. The CDR3 region has the DNA TGTGCCAGCAGCCAAGTTCACGGGGCCATGGCCTACGAGCAGTACTTC.

The chain has TRBV6-5 and TRBJ2-4; TRBD2 aligns across 9 bases. CDR3 size: 15 residues. CDR1 is MNHEY, CDR2 SVGAGI, per germline. The V segment lost 6 bases and the J segment 8 bases; nucleotides outside the gene matches: 11. CDR3 nucleotide sequence: TGTGCCAGCAGAAGGGGACTAGCCGCTACTGACATTCAGTACTTC. Translating it yields CASRRGLAATDIQYF.

The sample holds many counts of this clonotype. The chain is built from TRBV27 and TRBJ1-4; TRBD1 aligns across 8 bases. Per germline, CDR1 MNHEY and CDR2 SMNVEV (reference sequence). The V segment lost 6 bases and the J segment 12 bases; nucleotides outside the gene matches: 3. The CDR3 loop spans 11 amino acids. The CDR3 DNA follows: TGTGCCAGCAGCTACAGGGGGGAACTGTTTTTT. It encodes CASSYRGELFF.

This clonotype came up a few times. The V call is TRBV12-3 or TRBV12-4, the J call TRBJ1-2; D is ambiguous. The CDR3 has 13 amino acids. The V gene lost 3 bases and the J gene lost 5 bases, with 10 bases spanning the gap. DNA for the CDR3: TGTGCCAGCAGTTTTAGTGTAGGGTATGGCTACACCTTC. This encodes CASSFSVGYGYTF.

This clonotype came up many times. The gene calls are TRBV16 and TRBJ1-2, with D possibly matching TRBD1 (6 bases). The CDR3 totals 14 residues. The germline CDR1 and CDR2 sequences are KGHSY and FQNENV. The V and J ends lost 0 bases and 4 bases respectively, with 9 bases between them. In DNA, the CDR3 is TGTGCCAGCAGCCAATCGGGGGCGTCCTATGGCTACACCTTC. This gives the protein CASSQSGASYGYTF.